This TCR beta chain was profiled in a study of cytomegalovirus exposure and HLA in healthy donors. Study results and caveats: Diagnosis of cytomegalovirus status made by the classifier reportedly showed high specificity and sensitivity.

Assay used: immunoSEQ multiplex PCR; TCRdb lists only in-frame clones, some missing. This sample has about 120,000 clones, with 70% to 90% found just once. This clone was observed once. As yet, its antigen is unknown. CDR3 length: 17 residues. V was pared by 1 base and J by 2 bases, with 6 bases of the junction left unmatched. Germline lookup yields CDR1 MGHRA and CDR2 YSYEKL. The V call is TRBV4-1, the J call TRBJ2-2; 8 bases line up with TRBD1. This TCR was recovered from a man aged 18 to 29 in good health and CMV-seronegative. Sequencing was done on a sample of PBMCs. The chain's CDR3 is CASSQVGTGGNTGELFF. The CDR3 nucleotides are TGCGCCAGCAGCCAAGTGGGTACAGGGGGAAACACCGGGGAGCTGTTTTTT.